These 20 T cell receptor beta chains came from one sample sequenced in a study of cytomegalovirus exposure and HLA in healthy donors. The PCR ran on 60 Vbeta and 13 Jbeta primers. TCRdb's table, derived via immunoSEQ multiplex PCR, lists solely in-frame clones and lacks some. The table has 95,000 to 150,000 clones, around 66% seen once; the top ten hold approximately 8%. The specimen was PBMCs. These receptors originate from a woman in her forties in good health and CMV-seropositive.

The chain recombines TRBV6-6 with TRBJ1-5; 7 nucleotides align to TRBD1. The trim removed 3 bases at V and 2 bases at J, leaving 7 bases unmatched. CDR3 length equals 16 residues. The germline gives CDR1 MNHNY, CDR2 SVGAGI (reference sequence). CDR3 sequence (DNA): TGTGCCAGCAGTTATGTAACAGGGGAGGGCAATCAGCCCCAGCATTTT. Its protein is CASSYVTGEGNQPQHF.

This clone appeared a single time. The chain carries TRBV29-1 and TRBJ2-5, with D perhaps matching TRBD1 (5 bases). The J call is in doubt because the DNA end fits TRBJ2-7 better. CDR1 SQVTM and CDR2 ANQGSEA come from the germline V gene. This CDR3 spans 11 amino acids. The CDR3 region has the DNA TGCAGCGTTGAGTCAGGGTTCGAGCAGTACTTC. It yields the protein CSVESGFEQYF.

This clone was found a few times. The genes are TRBV6-5 and TRBJ1-2, with TRBD1 matching 9 bases. Trimming removed 4 bases from V and 8 bases from J; junction bases left unmatched: 2. This CDR3 comprises 12 residues. Per the germline V gene, CDR1 is MNHEY and CDR2 is SVGAGI. The CDR3 is CASSSGTGGYTF. The CDR3 DNA is TGTGCCAGCAGTTCCGGGACAGGGGGCTACACCTTC.

The sample holds a few counts of this clone. The chain recombines TRBV30 with TRBJ1-2; a possible D gene is TRBD1 (5 bases). The CDR3 has 15 residues. V was shortened by 0 bases and J by 8 bases, with 19 bases between the two germline ends. Germline values: CDR1 GTSNPN, CDR2 SVGIG (reference sequence). CDR3 loop: CAWSVDSTEGRGYTF. The CDR3 nucleotides read TGTGCCTGGAGTGTCGACAGTACCGAAGGAAGAGGCTACACCTTC.

The chain employs TRBV27 and TRBJ1-1, with a weak D call TRBD1 (6 bases). With 2 bases removed from V and 11 bases from J, the gap between germline ends came to 15 bases. Germline V gives CDR1 MNHEY, CDR2 SMNVEV (reference sequence). This CDR3 contains 13 residues. This CDR3 is CASSLGAGGEAFF. CDR3 DNA: TGTGCCAGCAGTTTAGGGGCGGGGGGCGAGGCTTTCTTT.

This rearrangement joins TRBV5-1 to TRBJ1-4; 10 bases are shared with TRBD1. V trimming: 0 bases; J trimming: 3 bases; junction bases outside the gene matches: 2. Germline V gene lookup returns CDR1 SGHRS and CDR2 YFSETQ. The CDR3 covers 16 residues. CDR3 residues: CASSLAGQGANEKLFF. The CDR3 nucleotides read TGCGCCAGCAGCTTGGCCGGACAGGGGGCTAATGAAAAACTGTTTTTT.

V usage is TRBV2 and J usage is TRBJ1-2, with unresolved D. V was shortened by 7 bases and J by 1 base, with 7 bases between the two germline ends. This CDR3 has 12 residues. Per germline, CDR1 SNHLY and CDR2 FYNNEI. The CDR3, as DNA: TGTGCCAGCAATCGGGATAACTATGGCTACACCTTC. Residues: CASNRDNYGYTF.

The V call is TRBV29-1, the J call TRBJ2-5; tentative D call: TRBD2 (6 bases). The J call is doubtful: the DNA matches TRBJ2-7 better. Per germline, CDR1 SQVTM and CDR2 ANQGSEA. The CDR3 is made up of 13 amino acids. This chain's CDR3 is CSVRSGLSYEQYF. CDR3 DNA: TGCAGCGTCCGGTCGGGACTGAGTTACGAGCAGTACTTC.

The chain's CDR3 is CASSAVGETQYF. In DNA form, the CDR3 reads TGTGCCAGCAGCGCGGTTGGAGAGACCCAGTACTTC. The V call is TRBV9, the J call TRBJ2-5, with unresolved D. Trimming shortened V by 3 bases and J by 4 bases, and 7 bases separated the two germline ends. The CDR3 has 12 amino acids. Germline CDR1 SGDLS, CDR2 YYNGEE. Looking up the rest from reference TRBV9 and TRBJ2-5 gives the full variable domain: DSGVTQTPKHLITATGQRVTLRCSPRSGDLSVYWYQQSLDQGLQFLIQYYNGEERAKGNILERFSAQQFPDLHSELNLSSLELGDSALYFCASSAVGETQYFGPGTRLLVL.

This chain joins TRBV19 and TRBJ1-4; 12 bases map to TRBD1. With 8 bases clipped from V and 5 bases from J, the junction kept 0 bases outside the gene matches. Per germline, CDR1 LNHDA and CDR2 SQIVND (reference sequence). This CDR3 has 13 amino acids. The CDR3 region is CASGTGGNEKLFF. CDR3 sequence (DNA): TGTGCCAGTGGGACAGGGGGCAATGAAAAACTGTTTTTT.

The chain joins TRBV25-1 to TRBJ1-2; TRBD1 is a possible D gene (5 bases). Germline V gene data show CDR1 as MGHDK and CDR2 as SYGVNS. V lost 5 bases, J lost 6 bases, and 13 bases lay in between. The length of the CDR3 is 13 residues. The CDR3 coding sequence is TGTGCCAGCAGTCAGGGCAGGGAAAATGGCTACACCTTC. This sequence encodes CASSQGRENGYTF.

This clone was observed once. This rearrangement joins TRBV11-3 to TRBJ1-4; D is possibly TRBD1 (5 bases). There are 13 residues in the CDR3. Trimming pared 5 bases from V and 8 bases from J, leaving 12 bases between. The germline V gene has CDR1 SGHNT and CDR2 YENEEA. Here the CDR3 reads CASSRGDEEKLFF. Here the CDR3 DNA reads TGTGCCAGCAGCCGGGGGGACGAGGAAAAACTGTTTTTT.

The V gene is TRBV10-3, the J gene TRBJ2-3, with TRBD2 as a possible D gene (6 bases). V gave up 10 bases and J gave up 0 bases, with 14 bases separating them. The CDR3 is made up of 14 amino acids. Germline V gene data show CDR1 as ENHRY and CDR2 as SYGVKD. CDR3 protein: CATGRTTSTDTQYF. CDR3 sequence (DNA): TGTGCCACCGGGAGAACTACTAGCACAGATACGCAGTATTTT.

The V call is TRBV6-5, the J call TRBJ2-1, with D tentatively TRBD1 (5 bases). Germline V gene data show CDR1 as MNHEY and CDR2 as SVGAGI. This CDR3 is 14 amino acids long. Trimming shortened V by 2 bases and J by 7 bases, and 12 bases separated the two germline ends. The CDR3 DNA sequence: TGTGCCAGCAGTTACAGCAGGGCAGGGAATGAGCAGTTCTTC. Translation gives CASSYSRAGNEQFF.

This sequence joins TRBV21-1 and TRBJ1-5. TRBV21-1 is designated a pseudogene. CDR3 length equals 13 residues. CDR3 loop: CASRTNGVQPQHF. CDR3 DNA: TGTGCCAGCAGAACTAACGGTGTTCAGCCCCAGCATTTT.

Relative to its sample, this clone is medium-sized (0.01 to 0.1%). The CDR3 is CASSQDVDSSYEQYF. CDR3 bases: TGTGCCAGCAGCCAAGATGTCGACAGCTCCTACGAGCAGTACTTC. This chain uses TRBV4-2 with TRBJ2-7; maybe TRBD1 (5 bases). This CDR3 is built from 15 residues. Germline values: CDR1 LGHNA, CDR2 YNFKEQ. The V gene lost 0 bases and the J gene lost 0 bases, with 9 bases spanning the gap.

The chain carries TRBV7-9 and TRBJ1-4; 11 bases map to TRBD1. The CDR3 loop spans 16 amino acids. V was clipped by 2 bases and J by 6 bases; unmatched bases: 5. In germline, CDR1 is SEHNR, CDR2 FQNEAQ (reference sequence). The DNA for the CDR3 is TGTGCCAGCAGCTTAATGGACAGGGGGCCGGATGAAAAACTGTTTTTT. Its translation is CASSLMDRGPDEKLFF.

This chain connects TRBV5-1 to TRBJ1-1; D remains ambiguous. Germline CDR1 reads SGHRS; CDR2 reads YFSETQ. This CDR3 comprises 14 residues. The V end was cut by 2 bases, the J end by 1 base, with 9 bases between. CDR3 nucleotide sequence: TGCGCCAGCAGCTTACAGTCCGGGAACACTGAAGCTTTCTTT. This codes for CASSLQSGNTEAFF.

This clone was picked up a small number of times. V gene TRBV27 combines with J gene TRBJ1-6; D not resolved. Per germline, CDR1 MNHEY and CDR2 SMNVEV (reference sequence). V was shortened by 4 bases and J by 10 bases, with 17 bases between the two germline ends. This CDR3 has 15 residues. The CDR3 bases are TGTGCCAGCAGTTCCAAGTTCCCCCGAGAATCACCCCTCCACTTT. Its protein product is CASSSKFPRESPLHF.

This clone was counted between two and nine times. The chain links TRBV27 to TRBJ2-5, with D possibly being TRBD2 (7 bases). The J call may not be correct, given that the DNA end is closer to TRBJ2-7. Germline CDR1 MNHEY, CDR2 SMNVEV (reference sequence). This CDR3 region has 14 residues. CDR3 in amino acids: CASSLRGAGYEQYF. CDR3 bases: TGTGCCAGCAGTTTACGGGGGGCCGGTTACGAGCAGTACTTC.